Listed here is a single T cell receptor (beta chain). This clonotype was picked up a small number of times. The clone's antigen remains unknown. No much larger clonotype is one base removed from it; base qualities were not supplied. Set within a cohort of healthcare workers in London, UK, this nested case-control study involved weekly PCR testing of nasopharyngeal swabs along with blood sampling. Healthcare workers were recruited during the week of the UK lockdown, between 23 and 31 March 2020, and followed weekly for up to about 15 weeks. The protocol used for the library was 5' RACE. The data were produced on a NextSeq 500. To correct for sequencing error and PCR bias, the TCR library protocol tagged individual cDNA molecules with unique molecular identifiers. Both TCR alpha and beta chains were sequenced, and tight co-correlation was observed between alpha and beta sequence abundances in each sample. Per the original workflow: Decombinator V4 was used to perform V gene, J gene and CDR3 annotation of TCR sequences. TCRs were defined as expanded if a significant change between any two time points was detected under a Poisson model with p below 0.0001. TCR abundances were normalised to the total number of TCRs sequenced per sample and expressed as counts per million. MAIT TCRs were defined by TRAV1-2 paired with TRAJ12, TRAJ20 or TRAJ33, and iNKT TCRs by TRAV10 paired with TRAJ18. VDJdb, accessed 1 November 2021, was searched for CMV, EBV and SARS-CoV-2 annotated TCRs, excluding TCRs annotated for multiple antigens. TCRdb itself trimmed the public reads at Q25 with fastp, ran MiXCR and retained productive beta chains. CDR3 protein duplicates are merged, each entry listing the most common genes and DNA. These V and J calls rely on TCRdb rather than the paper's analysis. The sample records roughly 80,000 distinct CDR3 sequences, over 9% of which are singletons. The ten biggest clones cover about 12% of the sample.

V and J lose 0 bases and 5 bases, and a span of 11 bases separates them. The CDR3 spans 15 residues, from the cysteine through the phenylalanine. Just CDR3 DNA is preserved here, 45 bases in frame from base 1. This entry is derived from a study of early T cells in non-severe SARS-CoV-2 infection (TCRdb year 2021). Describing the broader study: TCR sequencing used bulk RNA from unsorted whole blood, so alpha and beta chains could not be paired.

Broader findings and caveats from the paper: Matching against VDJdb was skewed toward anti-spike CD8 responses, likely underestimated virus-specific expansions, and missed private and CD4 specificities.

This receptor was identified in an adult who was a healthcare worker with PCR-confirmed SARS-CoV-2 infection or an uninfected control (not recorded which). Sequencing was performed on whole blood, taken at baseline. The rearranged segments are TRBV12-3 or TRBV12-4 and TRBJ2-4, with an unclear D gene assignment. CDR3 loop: CASSLAPPRENIQYF. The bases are TGTGCCAGCAGTTTAGCGCCCCCAAGGGAAAACATTCAGTACTTC.